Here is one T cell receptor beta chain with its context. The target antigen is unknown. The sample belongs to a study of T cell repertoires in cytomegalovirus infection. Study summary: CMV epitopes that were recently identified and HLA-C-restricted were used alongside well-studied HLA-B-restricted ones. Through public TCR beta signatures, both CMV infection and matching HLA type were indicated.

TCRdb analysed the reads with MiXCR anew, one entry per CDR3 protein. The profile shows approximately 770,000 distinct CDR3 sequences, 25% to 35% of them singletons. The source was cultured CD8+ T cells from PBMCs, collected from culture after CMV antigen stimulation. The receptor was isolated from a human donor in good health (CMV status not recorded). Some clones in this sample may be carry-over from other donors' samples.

Here the CDR3 reads CASSETTNTEAFF. CDR3 DNA sequence: TGTGCCAGTAGCGAGACAACGAACACTGAAGCTTTCTTT. The chain recombines TRBV19 with TRBJ1-1; D is unclear. Germline lookup yields CDR1 LNHDA and CDR2 SQIVND (reference sequence). This CDR3 comprises 13 residues. V was shortened by 6 bases and J by 1 base, with 9 bases between the two germline ends.